The 32 T cell receptor beta chains below come from one sample, sequenced in a study of OX40 agonist ivuxolimab in advanced cancers. Generated by immunoSEQ multiplex PCR, the TCRdb table keeps only in-frame clones and is missing some. The data show roughly 38,000 clones, about four fifths seen once. The input for sequencing was CD4+ or CD8+ T cells sorted from blood, taken in a trial of the OX40 agonist ivuxolimab. Receptor source: an adult with an advanced solid tumor such as melanoma, head and neck, liver or kidney cancer.

The gene calls are TRBV6-5 and TRBJ2-5, with D tentatively TRBD1 or TRBD2 (6 bases each). The CDR3 runs to 13 residues. Germline CDR1 reads MNHEY; CDR2 reads SVGAGI. V was clipped by 6 bases and J by 5 bases, with 13 bases between them. CDR3 in amino acids: CASSLGGGETQYF. In DNA form, the CDR3 reads TGTGCCAGCAGCCTCGGGGGCGGTGAGACCCAGTACTTC.

The chain uses TRBV28 and TRBJ1-2; D remains unclear. This CDR3 is built from 12 residues. Trimming removed 6 bases from V and 10 bases from J, with 15 bases in between. From germline, CDR1 is MDHEN and CDR2 SYDVKM. In nucleotides, the CDR3 is TGTGCCAGCAGAACTCAGACATCTGACTACACCTTC. Translated, it gives CASRTQTSDYTF.

This clone was counted a few times. The chain couples TRBV19 to TRBJ2-1, with a tentative D call TRBD1 (6 bases). Trimming removed 3 bases from V and 15 bases from J, with 18 bases in between. CDR3 length: 13 amino acids. Germline CDR1 is LNHDA and CDR2 is SQIVND (reference sequence). CDR3 in amino acids: CASSMSRGLFSFF. CDR3 nucleotides: TGTGCCAGTAGTATGAGCAGGGGCCTTTTTTCGTTCTTC.

The chain uses TRBV28 and TRBJ1-5; D gene uncertain. V was clipped by 5 bases and J by 0 bases, with 8 bases between them. This CDR3 is built from 14 residues. The germline gives CDR1 MDHEN, CDR2 SYDVKM. CDR3 residues: CASSPFHSNQPQHF. DNA of the CDR3: TGTGCCAGCAGTCCCTTCCATAGCAATCAGCCCCAGCATTTT.

This chain links TRBV18 with TRBJ1-1, with 8 bases fitting TRBD1. V lost 1 base to trimming and J lost 2 bases; unmatched junction nucleotides: 6. This CDR3 comprises 16 residues. Germline V gives CDR1 KGHSH, CDR2 LQKENI. The DNA of the CDR3 is TGTGCCAGCTCACCACTAGCAGGGGGCTTAAACACTGAAGCTTTCTTT. Its protein is CASSPLAGGLNTEAFF.

The J gene is TRBJ2-7, the V gene TRBV2, with 12 bases lining up with TRBD2. Germline V gene data show CDR1 as SNHLY and CDR2 as FYNNEI. The V and J ends lost 4 bases and 6 bases, in that order; junction bases with no gene match: 7. The CDR3 has 15 amino acids. The CDR3 loop is CASSAPGLAGLEQYF. The CDR3 nucleotides read TGTGCCAGCAGTGCGCCGGGACTAGCGGGCCTCGAGCAGTACTTC.

This clone was counted once. The V and J genes are TRBV19 and TRBJ1-1, with D possibly being TRBD1 (5 bases). The CDR3 has 15 residues. Trimming removed 7 bases at V and 1 base at J, with 16 bases between. In germline, CDR1 is LNHDA, CDR2 SQIVND (reference sequence). The chain's CDR3 is CASIFDGGWNTEAFF. The CDR3 nucleotides read TGTGCCAGTATCTTCGACGGGGGATGGAACACTGAAGCTTTCTTT.

The rearrangement joins TRBV19 to TRBJ2-5, with no clear D. Trimming took off 3 bases at V and 5 bases at J, with 10 bases between the two ends. CDR3 size: 13 residues. Germline V gene data show CDR1 as LNHDA and CDR2 as SQIVND (reference sequence). The CDR3 protein is CASSISHRETQYF. The CDR3 DNA sequence: TGTGCCAGTAGTATTTCCCACCGGGAGACCCAGTACTTC. Full variable domain (remainder filled in from reference TRBV19 and TRBJ2-5): DGGITQSPKYLFRKEGQNVTLSCEQNLNHDAMYWYRQDPGQGLRLIYYSQIVNDFQKGDIAEGYSVSREKKESFPLTVTSAQKNPTAFYLCASSISHRETQYFGPGTRLLVL.

This chain connects TRBV15 to TRBJ2-3; no firm D call. CDR1 and CDR2 from the germline V gene are LNHNV and YYDKDF (reference sequence). V gave up 0 bases and J gave up 2 bases, with 12 bases separating them. This CDR3 contains 16 residues. CDR3 coding DNA: TGTGCCACCAGCAGAGATTCACGTTTTTTCACAGATACGCAGTATTTT. Encoded protein: CATSRDSRFFTDTQYF.

The chain carries TRBV4-1 and TRBJ2-5; 9 bases are a match to TRBD2. Losses at the gene ends were 3 bases for V and 5 bases for J; bases not matched to a gene: 7. Germline V gene sequence: CDR1 MGHRA, CDR2 YSYEKL. The CDR3 totals 15 residues. For the CDR3, the DNA is TGCGCCAGCAGCCATCGTAGCGGGGGTGGCGAGACCCAGTACTTC. Amino acid sequence: CASSHRSGGGETQYF.

The rearrangement links TRBV30 to TRBJ1-4; D might be TRBD1 (5 bases). V lost 2 bases to trimming and J lost 10 bases, with 17 bases between them. Germline CDR1 and CDR2: GTSNPN and SVGIG (reference sequence). The CDR3 totals 14 residues. The CDR3 spells CAWSRGLGEGKLFF. CDR3 nucleotide sequence: TGTGCCTGGAGTCGAGGACTGGGGGAGGGAAAACTGTTTTTT.

This clone has a handful of counts. The chain links TRBV9 to TRBJ1-5; 10 bases are a match to TRBD1. CDR3 length: 14 amino acids. Trimming removed 0 bases from V and 6 bases from J; junction bases left unmatched: 0. The germline V gene encodes CDR1 SGDLS and CDR2 YYNGEE. CDR3 DNA: TGTGCCAGCAGCGTAGGGACAGGGGGTCAGCCCCAGCATTTT. It translates to CASSVGTGGQPQHF.

The sample holds a few counts of this clone. The chain links TRBV5-4 to TRBJ2-3, with D perhaps matching TRBD2 (5 bases). Between the trimmed V and J ends, which lost 10 bases and 6 bases, there was a span of 18 bases. Looked up from germline, CDR1 is SGHNT and CDR2 is YYREEE (reference sequence). This CDR3 has 13 residues. The CDR3 is CAGTTSGGDTQYF. As DNA, the CDR3 is TGTGCCGGCACTACCTCAGGCGGGGATACGCAGTATTTT. Drawing the rest from reference TRBV5-4 and TRBJ2-3, the complete variable domain is ETGVTQSPTHLIKTRGQQVTLRCSSQSGHNTVSWYQQALGQGPQFIFQYYREEENGRGNFPPRFSGLQFPNYSSELNVNALELDDSALYLCAGTTSGGDTQYFGPGTRLTVL.

The V call is TRBV6-1, the J call TRBJ1-4; D possibly corresponds to TRBD1 (5 bases). Germline V CDR1 and CDR2: MNHNS, SASEGT. V was shortened by 3 bases and J by 7 bases, with 15 bases between the two germline ends. The CDR3 is 15 residues long. The CDR3 is CASSDVGREREKLFF. The CDR3 region has the DNA TGTGCCAGCAGTGACGTAGGCAGGGAGCGTGAAAAACTGTTTTTT.

This CDR3 reads CASSLQEGTEAFF. CDR3 DNA sequence: TGTGCCAGCAGCCTACAGGAGGGCACTGAAGCTTTCTTT. The chain has TRBV16 and TRBJ1-1; TRBD1 might be the D (5 bases). The CDR3 contains 13 residues. The germline V gene has CDR1 KGHSY and CDR2 FQNENV. Trimming left V 4 bases short and J 4 bases short, with 10 bases between.

The chain employs TRBV6-5 and TRBJ1-5, with D possibly TRBD1 on 5 matching bases. Trimming took 4 bases from V and 1 from J, leaving 8 bases between them. There are 14 residues in the CDR3. Germline V gene data show CDR1 as MNHEY and CDR2 as SVGAGI. CDR3 sequence: CASSSGLSNQPQHF. DNA for the CDR3: TGTGCCAGCAGTTCGGGACTGAGCAATCAGCCCCAGCATTTT.

In nucleotides, the CDR3 is TGTGCCAGCAGCCTCACCTACGAGCAGTACTTC. Protein: CASSLTYEQYF. J is TRBJ2-5 and V is TRBV2; D call uncertain. Matching the DNA end better, TRBJ2-7 makes the J call doubtful. Germline CDR1 and CDR2: SNHLY and FYNNEI. There are 11 residues in the CDR3.

The rearrangement uses TRBV18 and TRBJ2-1; D is unresolved. Germline V CDR1 and CDR2: KGHSH, LQKENI. This CDR3 contains 14 residues. V gave up 0 bases and J gave up 0 bases, with 3 bases separating them. The CDR3 DNA is TGTGCCAGCTCACCACCCAGCTCCTACAATGAGCAGTTCTTC. Amino acid sequence: CASSPPSSYNEQFF.

The V call is TRBV27, the J call TRBJ1-2; the D gene is possibly TRBD1 (5 bases). Between the trimmed V and J ends, which lost 4 bases and 1 base, there was a span of 10 bases. CDR1 is MNHEY, CDR2 SMNVEV, per germline (reference sequence). The CDR3 extends over 14 amino acids. The CDR3 protein is CASSSDILNYGYTF. The CDR3 nucleotides read TGTGCCAGCAGTTCGGACATCCTTAACTATGGCTACACCTTC.

The chain links TRBV5-5 to TRBJ1-1; D unresolved. The germline gives CDR1 SGHKS, CDR2 YYEKEE (reference sequence). CDR3 length: 15 residues. Trimming cost V 0 bases and J 0 bases, with 9 bases left between them. For the CDR3, the DNA is TGTGCCAGCAGCTTGGTTCGGCAGATGAACACTGAAGCTTTCTTT. This translates into CASSLVRQMNTEAFF.

The chain uses TRBV4-1 and TRBJ2-2; D is perhaps TRBD1 (6 bases). The CDR3 covers 14 residues. The V gene's germline CDR1 is MGHRA and CDR2 YSYEKL. Trimming removed 3 bases at V and 4 bases at J, with 9 bases between. The CDR3 sequence is CASSHPDSTGELFF. The CDR3 DNA reads as TGCGCCAGCAGCCATCCGGACAGCACCGGGGAGCTGTTTTTT.

A single count supports this clone. The gene calls are TRBV28 and TRBJ1-3, with a weak D call TRBD1 (5 bases). Trimming pared 5 bases from V and 0 bases from J, leaving 14 bases between. The germline V gene encodes CDR1 MDHEN and CDR2 SYDVKM. The CDR3 runs 16 residues. Here the CDR3 reads CASSEPGLSSGNTIYF. The CDR3 DNA follows: TGTGCCAGCAGTGAACCGGGACTGTCCTCTGGAAACACCATATATTTT.

V and J are TRBV7-8 and TRBJ2-7; 7 positions match TRBD2. V trimming: 5 bases; J trimming: 6 bases; junction bases outside the gene matches: 13. Per germline, CDR1 SGHVS and CDR2 FQNEAQ. CDR3 length equals 15 residues. This CDR3 is CASSPDRDYPSEQYF. CDR3 nucleotides: TGTGCCAGCAGCCCGGACCGGGACTATCCTTCCGAGCAGTACTTC.

In DNA form, the CDR3 reads TGTGCCAGCAGTTTGGCCGATGTACGGGGGGCCCGGGAGCAGTACTTC. It encodes CASSLADVRGAREQYF. The chain carries TRBV28 and TRBJ2-7; D perhaps matches TRBD2 (7 bases). The germline V gene has CDR1 MDHEN and CDR2 SYDVKM. CDR3 length equals 16 residues. Trimming pared 3 bases from V and 7 bases from J, leaving 22 bases between.

This chain joins TRBV5-4 and TRBJ1-1; D is uncertain. This CDR3 contains 13 residues. Per the germline V gene, CDR1 is SGHNT and CDR2 is YYREEE (reference sequence). The germline V and J ends were trimmed by 3 bases and 1 base, with 7 bases remaining between them. The CDR3 DNA follows: TGTGCCAGCAGCTACAGCCGGAACACTGAAGCTTTCTTT. Amino acids: CASSYSRNTEAFF.

This clone has only a few counts. The chain employs TRBV5-4 and TRBJ2-1; D perhaps matches TRBD2 (6 bases). Trimming removed 0 bases from V and 4 bases from J, with 14 bases in between. Germline CDR1 reads SGHNT; CDR2 reads YYREEE (reference sequence). The CDR3 consists of 16 residues. CDR3 in amino acids: CASSLGAGRGYNEQFF. The CDR3 DNA reads as TGTGCCAGCAGCTTGGGGGCGGGACGTGGTTACAATGAGCAGTTCTTC.

The chain couples TRBV6-5 to TRBJ1-2; the D is unclear. Trimming left V 5 bases short and J 4 bases short, with 8 bases between. Germline V gives CDR1 MNHEY, CDR2 SVGAGI. This CDR3 has 12 amino acids. Here the CDR3 DNA reads TGTGCCAGCAGTGCAGGTTTCTATGGCTACACCTTC. Its translation: CASSAGFYGYTF.

The V and J genes are TRBV18 and TRBJ2-2, with 7 bases matching TRBD2. Germline V gene sequence: CDR1 KGHSH, CDR2 LQKENI. This CDR3 is 17 amino acids long. V was clipped by 2 bases and J by 4 bases; unmatched bases: 10. The CDR3 reads CASSPIGAGAGTGELFF. DNA of the CDR3: TGTGCCAGCTCACCAATAGGTGCGGGAGCGGGCACCGGGGAGCTGTTTTTT.

This chain links TRBV5-1 with TRBJ2-2; no reliable D call. The CDR3 has 15 amino acids. The germline V and J ends were trimmed by 0 bases and 5 bases, with 11 bases remaining between them. The V gene's germline CDR1 is SGHRS and CDR2 YFSETQ. The CDR3 protein is CASSLEVFGTGELFF. The CDR3 coding sequence is TGCGCCAGCAGCTTGGAGGTCTTCGGGACCGGGGAGCTGTTTTTT.

This chain uses TRBV7-3 with TRBJ1-1; 8 bases match TRBD1. Trimming at V came to 7 bases and at J to 0 bases, leaving 4 bases not matched to a gene. This CDR3 has 14 amino acids. CDR1 is SGHTA, CDR2 FQGTGA, per germline. CDR3 nucleotide sequence: TGTGCCAGCAAGCGGACAGGGATGAACACTGAAGCTTTCTTT. This translates into CASKRTGMNTEAFF.

The chain joins TRBV29-1 to TRBJ1-1; weak D call: TRBD1 (6 bases). The CDR3 loop spans 13 amino acids. The V end was cut by 6 bases, the J end by 2 bases, with 13 bases between. Germline V gene lookup returns CDR1 SQVTM and CDR2 ANQGSEA. The CDR3 is CSVVGATNTEAFF. The DNA for the CDR3 is TGCAGCGTCGTGGGGGCTACAAACACTGAAGCTTTCTTT.

The chain joins TRBV25-1 to TRBJ2-3; 8 bases agree with TRBD1. Germline lookup yields CDR1 MGHDK and CDR2 SYGVNS. This CDR3 region has 16 residues. Unmatched junction bases numbered 11, after V lost 6 bases and J lost 3 bases. The chain's CDR3 is CASSRRAGGATDTQYF. The CDR3 DNA reads as TGTGCCAGCAGCCGTCGGGCAGGGGGCGCAACAGATACGCAGTATTTT.